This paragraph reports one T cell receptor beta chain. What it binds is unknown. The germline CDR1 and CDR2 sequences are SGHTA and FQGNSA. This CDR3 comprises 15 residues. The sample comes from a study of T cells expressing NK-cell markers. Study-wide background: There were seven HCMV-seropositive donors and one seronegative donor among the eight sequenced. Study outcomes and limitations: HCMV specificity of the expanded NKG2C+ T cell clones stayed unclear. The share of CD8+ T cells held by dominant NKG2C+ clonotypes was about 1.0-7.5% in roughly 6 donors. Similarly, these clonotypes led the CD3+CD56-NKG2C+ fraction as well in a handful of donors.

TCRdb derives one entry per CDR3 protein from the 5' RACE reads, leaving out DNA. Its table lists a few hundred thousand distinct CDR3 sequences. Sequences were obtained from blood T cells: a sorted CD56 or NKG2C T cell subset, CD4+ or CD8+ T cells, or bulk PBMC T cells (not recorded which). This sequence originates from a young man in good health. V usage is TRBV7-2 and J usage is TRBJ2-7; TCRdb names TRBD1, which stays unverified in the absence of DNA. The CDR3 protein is CASSLARDRAYEQYF.